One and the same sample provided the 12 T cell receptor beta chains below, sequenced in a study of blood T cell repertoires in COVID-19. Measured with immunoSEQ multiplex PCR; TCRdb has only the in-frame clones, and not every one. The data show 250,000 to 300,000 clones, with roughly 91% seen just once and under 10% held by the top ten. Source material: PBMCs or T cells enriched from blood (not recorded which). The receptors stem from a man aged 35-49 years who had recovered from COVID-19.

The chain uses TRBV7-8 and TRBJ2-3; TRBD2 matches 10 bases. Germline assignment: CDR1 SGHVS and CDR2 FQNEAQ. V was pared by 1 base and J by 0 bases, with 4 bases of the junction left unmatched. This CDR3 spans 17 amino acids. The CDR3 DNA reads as TGTGCCAGCAGCTTAGGGGTACTAGCGGGGAGCACAGATACGCAGTATTTT. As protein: CASSLGVLAGSTDTQYF.

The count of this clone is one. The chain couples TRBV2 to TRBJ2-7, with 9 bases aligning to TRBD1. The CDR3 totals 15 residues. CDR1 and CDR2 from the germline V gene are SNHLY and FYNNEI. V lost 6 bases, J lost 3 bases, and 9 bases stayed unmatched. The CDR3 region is CASSSPQGASYEQYF. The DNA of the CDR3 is TGTGCCAGCAGCTCACCACAGGGGGCGAGCTACGAGCAGTACTTC.

This chain's CDR3 is CASSTELAGDEQYF. The CDR3 nucleotides are TGTGCCAGTAGTACCGAACTGGCGGGGGACGAGCAGTACTTC. This chain uses TRBV19 with TRBJ2-7, with 7 bases identical to TRBD2. After removal of 4 bases from V and 5 bases from J, the junction contained 8 bases not matched to a gene. The CDR3 runs 14 residues. Per germline, CDR1 LNHDA and CDR2 SQIVND (reference sequence).

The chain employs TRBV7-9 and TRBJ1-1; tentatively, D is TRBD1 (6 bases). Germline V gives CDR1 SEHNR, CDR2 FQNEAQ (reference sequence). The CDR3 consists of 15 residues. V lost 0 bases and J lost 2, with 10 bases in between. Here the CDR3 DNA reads TGTGCCAGCAGCTTAGCGCGGGGGGGCAACACTGAAGCTTTCTTT. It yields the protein CASSLARGGNTEAFF.

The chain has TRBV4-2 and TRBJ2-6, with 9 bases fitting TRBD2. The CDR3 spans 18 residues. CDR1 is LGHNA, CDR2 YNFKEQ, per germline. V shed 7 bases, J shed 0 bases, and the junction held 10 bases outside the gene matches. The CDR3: CASNEVAGVVSGANVLTF. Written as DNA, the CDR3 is TGTGCCAGCAACGAGGTAGCGGGAGTTGTCTCTGGGGCCAACGTCCTGACTTTC.

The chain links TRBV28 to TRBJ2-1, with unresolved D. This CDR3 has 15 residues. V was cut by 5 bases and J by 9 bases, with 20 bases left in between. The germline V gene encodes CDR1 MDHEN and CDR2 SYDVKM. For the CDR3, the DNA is TGTGCCAGCAGTAGAACCTCGAAAGTACGGGTTGAGCAGTTCTTC. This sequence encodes CASSRTSKVRVEQFF.

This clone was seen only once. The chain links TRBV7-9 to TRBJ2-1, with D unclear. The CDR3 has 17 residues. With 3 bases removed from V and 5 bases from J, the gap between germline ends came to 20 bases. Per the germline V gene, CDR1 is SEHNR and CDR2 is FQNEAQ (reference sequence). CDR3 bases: TGTGCCAGCAGCTTTGAAGAGAGCGAGGTTTTAGACAATGAGCAGTTCTTC. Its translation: CASSFEESEVLDNEQFF. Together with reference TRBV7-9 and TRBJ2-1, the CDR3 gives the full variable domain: DTGVSQNPRHKITKRGQNVTFRCDPISEHNRLYWYRQTLGQGPEFLTYFQNEAQLEKSRLLSDRFSAERPKGSFSTLEIQRTEQGDSAMYLCASSFEESEVLDNEQFFGPGTRLTVL.

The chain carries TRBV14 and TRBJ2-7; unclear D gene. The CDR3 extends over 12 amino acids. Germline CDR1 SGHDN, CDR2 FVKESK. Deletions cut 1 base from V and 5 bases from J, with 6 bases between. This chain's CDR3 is CASSQVLNEQYF. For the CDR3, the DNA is TGTGCCAGCAGCCAAGTTTTAAACGAGCAGTACTTC.

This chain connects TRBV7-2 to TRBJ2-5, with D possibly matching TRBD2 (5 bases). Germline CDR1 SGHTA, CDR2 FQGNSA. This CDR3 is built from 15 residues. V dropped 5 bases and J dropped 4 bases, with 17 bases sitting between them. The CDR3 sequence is CASSLDSARTETQYF. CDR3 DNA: TGTGCCAGCAGCCTGGACTCAGCGAGGACAGAGACCCAGTACTTC.

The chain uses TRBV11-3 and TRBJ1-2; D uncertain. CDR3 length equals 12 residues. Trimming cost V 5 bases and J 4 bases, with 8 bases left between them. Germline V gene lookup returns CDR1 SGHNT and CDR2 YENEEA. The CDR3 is CASSITGYGYTF. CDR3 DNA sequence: TGTGCCAGCAGCATCACGGGCTATGGCTACACCTTC.

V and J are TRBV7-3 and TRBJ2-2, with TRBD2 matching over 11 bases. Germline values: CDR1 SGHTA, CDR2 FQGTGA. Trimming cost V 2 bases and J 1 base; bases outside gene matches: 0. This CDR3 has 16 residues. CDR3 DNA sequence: TGTGCCAGCAGCTTACTAGCGGGAGGGAACACCGGGGAGCTGTTTTTT. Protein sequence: CASSLLAGGNTGELFF.

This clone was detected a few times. This chain's CDR3 is CASSQRVRGAGANVLTF. The CDR3 region has the DNA TGTGCCAGCAGCCAAAGGGTCAGGGGTGCCGGGGCCAACGTCCTGACTTTC. The chain carries TRBV7-9 and TRBJ2-6, with a weak D call TRBD1 (6 bases). Trimming left V 5 bases short and J 4 bases short, with 18 bases between. The length of the CDR3 is 17 residues. The germline gives CDR1 SEHNR, CDR2 FQNEAQ (reference sequence).